This TCR beta chain was identified in a study of blood T cell repertoires in COVID-19. Overall study: Researchers got acute and convalescent COVID-19 samples from the United States, Italy and Spain.

Original handling: Reference gene primer amplification in the assay estimated nucleated cell counts. TCRdb keeps only in-frame clones here, not all; method: immunoSEQ multiplex PCR. For V, J and clone size, that table is used; D and trimming come from the DNA. This table has fewer than 300,000 clones, approximately 78% appearing once. The V gene lost 4 bases and the J gene lost 2 bases, with 18 bases spanning the gap. CDR3 size: 16 residues. Per the germline V gene, CDR1 is SGHDT and CDR2 is YYEEEE. Source material: PBMCs or T cells enriched from blood (not recorded which). The TCR originated in a man aged 40-55 years who had been exposed to COVID-19. This chain connects TRBV5-6 to TRBJ1-1, with D possibly being TRBD1 (6 bases). The CDR3 bases are TGTGCCAGCAGCCCGGGGGGGGGCGGTAGAAACACTGAAGCTTTCTTT. Its translation is CASSPGGGGRNTEAFF.